Listed below are T cell receptor beta chains from one sample, sequenced in a study of T cells in localized non-small cell lung cancer. Produced via immunoSEQ multiplex PCR; TCRdb's table is partial and in-frame only. Of approximately 1,600 clones detected, 23% appear once; the ten largest clones hold under 25%. Sequences were derived from normal lung tissue next to the tumor, sampled before any cancer treatment. The receptor source for this set is a male donor older than 55 with stage II lung adenocarcinoma. Each CDR3 is given with its conserved first and last residue. D genes are given only for firm matches. Where a row states a size, it is once, few, many or the class of an expanded clone; other rows omit it.

D: NA; size: few; J: TRBJ2-7; V: TRBV6-8; DNA: TGTGCCAGCAGTTACGGGGCAAGCTACGAGCAGTACTTC; CDR3: CASSYGASYEQYF
D: TRBD1; size: once; J: TRBJ2-7; V: TRBV18; DNA: TGTGCCAGCTCACCATACATGACAGGGGGGGAATCCTACGAGCAGTACTTC; CDR3: CASSPYMTGGESYEQYF
D: NA; size: few; J: TRBJ2-7; V: TRBV9; DNA: TGTGCCACCGGACCAAGTCCAGGCTTCTACGAGCAGTACTTC; CDR3: CATGPSPGFYEQYF
D: NA; size: NA; J: TRBJ1-1; V: TRBV18; DNA: TGTGCCAGCTCACAAAGGAGGGAAACTGAAGCTTTCTTT; CDR3: CASSQRRETEAFF
D: NA; size: few; J: TRBJ2-3; V: TRBV30; DNA: TGTGCCTGGATAGTTCCCCACAGCACAGATACGCAGTATTTT; CDR3: CAWIVPHSTDTQYF
D: NA; size: few; J: TRBJ1-4; V: TRBV10-3; DNA: TGTGCCATCAGTGAGTCGGGGGGAAACAATGAAAAACTGTTTTTT; CDR3: CAISESGGNNEKLFF
D: NA; size: few; J: TRBJ1-2; V: TRBV19; DNA: TGTGCCAGTAGTATAGAGTCCGGGATCTATGGCTACACCTTC; CDR3: CASSIESGIYGYTF
D: NA; size: once; J: TRBJ1-5; V: TRBV15; DNA: TGTGCCACCAGCAGAGAAGGGGGCAATCAGCCCCAGCATTTT; CDR3: CATSREGGNQPQHF
D: NA; size: NA; J: TRBJ2-2; V: TRBV19; DNA: TGTGCCAGTAGTATAGTTCTGACAGCTAACACCGGGGAGCTGTTTTTT; CDR3: CASSIVLTANTGELFF
D: TRBD1; size: few; J: TRBJ1-4; V: TRBV19; DNA: TGTGCCAGTAGACCTGACAGGGCCTACAATGAAAAACTGTTTTTT; CDR3: CASRPDRAYNEKLFF
D: TRBD1; size: few; J: TRBJ1-2; V: TRBV28; DNA: TGTGCCAGCAGCCTAGGACAGGGTTATGGCTACACCTTC; CDR3: CASSLGQGYGYTF
D: NA; size: NA; J: TRBJ2-7; V: TRBV11-3; DNA: TGTGCCAGCAGCCTTGGGACACCAACCTACGAGCAGTACTTC; CDR3: CASSLGTPTYEQYF
D: TRBD2; size: few; J: TRBJ2-1; V: TRBV11-3; DNA: TGTGCCAGCAGCTTGGCGGGAGGGCGGAGTGAGCAGTTCTTC; CDR3: CASSLAGGRSEQFF
D: NA; size: few; J: TRBJ1-1; V: TRBV11-3; DNA: TGTGCCAGCAGCAAGAGCACAGGGCACACTGAAGCTTTCTTT; CDR3: CASSKSTGHTEAFF
D: NA; size: medium-sized; J: TRBJ1-3; V: TRBV11-3; DNA: TGTGCCAGCAGCTTGGTTGCAGAAATTAGCTCTGGAAACACCATATATTTT; CDR3: CASSLVAEISSGNTIYF
D: TRBD1; size: NA; J: TRBJ2-2; V: TRBV6-8; DNA: TGTGCCAGCACGACAGGGTGGGTTGGAACCGGGGAGCTGTTTTTT; CDR3: CASTTGWVGTGELFF
D: TRBD2; size: few; J: TRBJ2-2; V: TRBV11-3; DNA: TGTGCCAGCAGCTTAGGACTAGCGGGAGCCGGGGAGCTGTTTTTT; CDR3: CASSLGLAGAGELFF
D: NA; size: NA; J: TRBJ2-7; V: TRBV14; DNA: TGTGCCAGCAGCCAAGGCGGGTCCGCTCCCTACGAGCAGTACTTC; CDR3: CASSQGGSAPYEQYF
D: NA; size: few; J: TRBJ2-2; V: TRBV6-8; DNA: TGTGCCACCGGTGGGGGCACCGGGGAGCTGTTTTTT; CDR3: CATGGGTGELFF
D: NA; size: few; J: TRBJ2-7; V: TRBV9; DNA: TGTGCCAGCAGCGTAGGAGGTGGGAGTCACCTATACGAGCAGTACTTC; CDR3: CASSVGGGSHLYEQYF
D: NA; size: NA; J: TRBJ2-1; V: TRBV6-8; DNA: TGTGCCAGCAGTTACTGGGCTCAGGGGCAGTTCTTC; CDR3: CASSYWAQGQFF
D: NA; size: few; J: TRBJ1-2; V: TRBV6-1; DNA: TGTGCCAGCAGTGAAGCCGCGACATCCGGCTATGGCTACACCTTC; CDR3: CASSEAATSGYGYTF
D: TRBD1; size: medium-sized; J: TRBJ2-5; V: TRBV4-1; DNA: TGCGCCAGCAGCCAAGCGCACAGGGGGCTTGGGGAGACCCAGTACTTC; CDR3: CASSQAHRGLGETQYF
D: NA; size: medium-sized; J: TRBJ1-2; V: TRBV6-8; DNA: TGTGCCAGCAGTGACCCGAACGTGGCTCCTCGGGGCTACACCTTC; CDR3: CASSDPNVAPRGYTF
D: NA; size: NA; J: TRBJ1-5; V: TRBV6-8; DNA: TGTGCCAGCACCGGGGAGGGATCACGCAATCAGCCCCAGCATTTT; CDR3: CASTGEGSRNQPQHF
D: NA; size: medium-sized; J: TRBJ1-2; V: TRBV9; DNA: TGTGCCAGCAGCCTCTCTTCCTATGGCTACACCTTC; CDR3: CASSLSSYGYTF
D: TRBD1; size: NA; J: TRBJ2-5; V: TRBV29-1; DNA: TGCAGCGTTGAAAGGGACAGGGATGTCCAAGAGACCCAGTACTTC; CDR3: CSVERDRDVQETQYF
D: TRBD1; size: few; J: TRBJ2-7; V: TRBV11-3; DNA: TGTGCCAGCAGCTTAGTTGCGGCCCTGACAGGGGGAAACGAGCAGTACTTC; CDR3: CASSLVAALTGGNEQYF
D: NA; size: NA; J: TRBJ2-7; V: TRBV6-4; DNA: TGTGCCAGCAGTTACCGGCAGGAGCAAGCGTTC; CDR3: CASSYRQEQAF
D: NA; size: NA; J: TRBJ2-6; V: TRBV5-1; DNA: TGCGCCAGCTCAGACCCTGGCTCTGGGGCCAACGTCCTGACTTTC; CDR3: CASSDPGSGANVLTF
D: NA; size: NA; J: TRBJ1-2; V: TRBV29-1; DNA: TGCAGCGTCCGATCCCTGGTGGGGAGCGATGGCTACACCTTC; CDR3: CSVRSLVGSDGYTF
D: NA; size: NA; J: TRBJ1-1; V: TRBV15; DNA: TGTGCCACCAGCAGAGGATATCAGGCGAACACTGAAGCTTTCTTT; CDR3: CATSRGYQANTEAFF
D: TRBD1; size: few; J: TRBJ2-1; V: TRBV6-8; DNA: TGTGCCAGCAGTGCCGGGACAGGGGGCTACAATGAGCAGTTCTTC; CDR3: CASSAGTGGYNEQFF
D: TRBD1; size: medium-sized; J: TRBJ2-1; V: TRBV11-3; DNA: TGTGCCAGCAGACCGGGACAGGCGACTTACAATGAGCAGTTCTTC; CDR3: CASRPGQATYNEQFF
D: NA; size: NA; J: TRBJ1-5; V: TRBV6-4; DNA: TGTGCCAGCAGTTTCGGGCCTCGGCGACCCCAGCATTTT; CDR3: CASSFGPRRPQHF
D: NA; size: NA; J: TRBJ2-7; V: TRBV4-1; DNA: TGCGCCAGCAGCCAAGATCTGAAATACGAGCAGTACTTC; CDR3: CASSQDLKYEQYF
D: TRBD2; size: few; J: TRBJ2-1; V: TRBV11-3; DNA: TGTGCCAGCAGCTTAGGGGCTAGCGGGAGCAATGAGCAGTTCTTC; CDR3: CASSLGASGSNEQFF
D: NA; size: NA; J: TRBJ1-3; V: TRBV11-3; DNA: TGTGCCAGCAGGTATCTTAGGGACACCAGGTCTGGAAACACCATATATTTT; CDR3: CASRYLRDTRSGNTIYF
D: NA; size: medium-sized; J: TRBJ2-7; V: TRBV11-3; DNA: TGTGCCAGCAGCCCCCACCCAGAAGGGTACGAGCAGTACTTC; CDR3: CASSPHPEGYEQYF
D: NA; size: NA; J: TRBJ2-3; V: TRBV14; DNA: TGTGCCAGCAGCCAAGGACTAGGTTTGGCGCAGTATTTT; CDR3: CASSQGLGLAQYF
D: NA; size: medium-sized; J: TRBJ1-2; V: TRBV4-1; DNA: TGCGCCAGCAGCCAAGAGGGGGGGTTGTTAGGGTATGGCTACACCTTC; CDR3: CASSQEGGLLGYGYTF
D: TRBD1; size: medium-sized; J: TRBJ2-3; V: TRBV11-3; DNA: TGTGCCAGCAGCCTCACCCCGGGACAGCTTAGCACAGATACGCAGTATTTT; CDR3: CASSLTPGQLSTDTQYF
D: TRBD2; size: NA; J: TRBJ2-1; V: TRBV11-3; DNA: TGTGCCAGCACCCAGGGGCGGGAGGGCTACAATGAGCAGTTCTTC; CDR3: CASTQGREGYNEQFF
D: TRBD2; size: NA; J: TRBJ2-1; V: TRBV29-1; DNA: TGCAGCGCAGGGACTAGCGGGGCCCATGAGCAGTTCTTC; CDR3: CSAGTSGAHEQFF
D: NA; size: NA; J: TRBJ1-2; V: TRBV19; DNA: TGTGCCAGTAGTATCGAGGGAATCGGGAGAGGCTACACCTTC; CDR3: CASSIEGIGRGYTF
D: NA; size: few; J: TRBJ2-7; V: TRBV28; DNA: TGTGCCAGCAGTTTAAGGGCCGGGACCTACGAGCAGTACTTC; CDR3: CASSLRAGTYEQYF
D: TRBD1; size: few; J: TRBJ1-3; V: TRBV27; DNA: TGTGCCAGCAGTTTCAGGGGGCTCCTCTCTGGAAACACCATATATTTT; CDR3: CASSFRGLLSGNTIYF
D: NA; size: NA; J: TRBJ1-1; V: TRBV19; DNA: TGTGCCAGTAGTCCCGGAGGCATGGGCACTGAAGCTTTCTTT; CDR3: CASSPGGMGTEAFF
D: NA; size: medium-sized; J: TRBJ2-3; V: TRBV11-3; DNA: TGTGCCAGCATCTCCCCCCATCAGGCGGAAGATACGCAGTATTTT; CDR3: CASISPHQAEDTQYF
D: NA; size: few; J: TRBJ1-2; V: TRBV11-3; DNA: TGTGCCAGCAGTCCTACCATAGGAGGTGGCGGCAATGGCTACACCTTC; CDR3: CASSPTIGGGGNGYTF
D: NA; size: NA; J: TRBJ1-5; V: TRBV12-5; DNA: TGTGCTAGTGGTTCGTCCGGCCCCGGGGATCAGCCCCAGCATTTT; CDR3: CASGSSGPGDQPQHF
D: NA; size: few; J: TRBJ2-3; V: TRBV18; DNA: TGTGCCAGCTCCCCCGACACAGATACGCAGTATTTT; CDR3: CASSPDTDTQYF
D: NA; size: medium-sized; J: TRBJ1-1; V: TRBV9; DNA: TGTGCCAGCAGCTTAGGCCGTGGAGCCGGCTATGAAGCTTTCTTT; CDR3: CASSLGRGAGYEAFF
D: TRBD2; size: NA; J: TRBJ2-3; V: TRBV18; DNA: TGTGCCAGCTCACCCGGCGGGGGAGATACGCAGTATTTT; CDR3: CASSPGGGDTQYF
D: NA; size: large; J: TRBJ2-1; V: TRBV6-8; DNA: TGTGCCAGCAGCCAAGGAGAGAGAGGTGAGCAGTTCTTC; CDR3: CASSQGERGEQFF